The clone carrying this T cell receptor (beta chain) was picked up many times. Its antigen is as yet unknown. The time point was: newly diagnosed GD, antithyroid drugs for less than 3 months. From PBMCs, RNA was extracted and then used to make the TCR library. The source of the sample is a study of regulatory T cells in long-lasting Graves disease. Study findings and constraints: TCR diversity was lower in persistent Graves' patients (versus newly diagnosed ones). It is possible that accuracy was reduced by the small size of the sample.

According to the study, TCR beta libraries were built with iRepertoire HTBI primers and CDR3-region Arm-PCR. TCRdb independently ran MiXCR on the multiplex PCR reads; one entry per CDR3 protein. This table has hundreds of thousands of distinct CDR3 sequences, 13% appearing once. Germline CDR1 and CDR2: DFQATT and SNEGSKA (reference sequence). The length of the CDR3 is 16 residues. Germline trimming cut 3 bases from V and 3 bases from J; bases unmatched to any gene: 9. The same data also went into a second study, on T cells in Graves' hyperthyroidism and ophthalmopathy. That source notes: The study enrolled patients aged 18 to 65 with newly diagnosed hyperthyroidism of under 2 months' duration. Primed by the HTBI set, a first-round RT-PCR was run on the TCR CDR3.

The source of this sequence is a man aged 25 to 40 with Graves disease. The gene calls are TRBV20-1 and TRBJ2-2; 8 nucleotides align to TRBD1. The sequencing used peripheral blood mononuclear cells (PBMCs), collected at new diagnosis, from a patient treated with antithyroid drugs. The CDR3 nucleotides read TGCAGTGCTAGCCTATCTGGACAGGGTTACACCGGGGAGCTGTTTTTT. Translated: CSASLSGQGYTGELFF.